This TCR beta chain is drawn from a study of T cells in Graves' hyperthyroidism and ophthalmopathy. This clonotype was found many times. Authors of the study amplified TCR beta CDR3 regions from RNA transcripts. With the HTBI primer set, the TCR CDR3 went through a first round of RT-PCR. TCRdb recomputed calls from the multiplex PCR reads with MiXCR, one row per CDR3 protein. The data show about 210,000 distinct CDR3 sequences, approximately 17% seen once. Patients between 18 and 65 years old had hyperthyroidism, newly diagnosed and lasting under 2 months. Clinical symptoms, serum thyroxine and TRAb, thyroid ultrasound and orbital computed tomography were used for the diagnoses. PBMCs were sourced from roughly 10 ml fresh peripheral blood. The germline V and J ends were trimmed by 5 bases and 2 bases, with 11 bases remaining between them. From germline, CDR1 is SGHTA and CDR2 FQGNSA. CDR3 size: 14 residues.

V usage is TRBV7-2 and J usage is TRBJ2-3; D not certain. The TCR sequence derives from a man aged 50-60 years with Graves' hyperthyroidism. The sequenced sample consisted of blood. CDR3 region: CASSPWTDTDTQYF. The CDR3 nucleotides read TGTGCCAGCAGCCCTTGGACGGACACAGATACGCAGTATTTT.